This TCR beta chain was sequenced for a study of T cell repertoires in cytomegalovirus infection. Many counts were recorded for this clonotype. TCRdb redid the calling of the reads with MiXCR, one entry per CDR3 protein. Of 310,000 or so distinct CDR3 sequences in the sample, roughly 24% are singletons; the top ten hold around 14%. Per the germline V gene, CDR1 is SGHTA and CDR2 is FQGNSA. V trimming: 3 bases; J trimming: 5 bases; junction bases outside the gene matches: 6. The CDR3 length is 15 residues. The gene calls are TRBV7-2 and TRBJ2-2; TRBD2 aligns across 7 bases. The receptor was isolated from a human donor in good health (CMV status not recorded). Some clones in this sample may be carry-over from other donors' samples. The sequenced sample consisted of PBMCs. The CDR3 loop reads CASSLRERGTGELFF. The CDR3 region has the DNA TGTGCCAGCAGCTTGAGGGAGCGGGGAACCGGGGAGCTGTTTTTT.